This T cell receptor (beta chain) originates from a study of shared clonotypes between healthy human individuals. Note on this clone: Antigen unknown.

CD45RO-negative cells were positively selected for CCR7, leaving out terminally differentiated effector memory CD45RA+ cells. The germline gives CDR1 MDHEN, CDR2 SYDVKM. Trimming cost V 2 bases and J 1 base; bases outside gene matches: 3. CDR3 size: 16 residues. Study observations and caveats: Sorted-subset sequencing, rarefaction showed, was incomplete despite large depth. Donor scarcity curtailed the genetic and exposure-history diversity represented herein.

Repertoires were generated with immunoSEQ multiplex PCR, while TCRdb's copy carries only in-frame clones and drops some. This sample has millions of clones; less than 95% occur once, and the top ten carry 1.1%. Specimen: naive CD8+ T cells sorted from blood. The TCR originated in a young man in good health. This sequence joins TRBV28 and TRBJ2-1; 9 nucleotides match TRBD2. The CDR3 sequence is CASSLLAGLSYNEQFF. The CDR3 region has the DNA TGTGCCAGCAGTTTACTAGCGGGGCTTTCCTACAATGAGCAGTTCTTC.